This TCR beta chain is from a study of shared clonotypes between healthy human individuals. As for the study in general: A donor's plate count was three for CD4 naive and three for CD4 memory; CD8 naive had two and CD8 memory one. Study findings and constraints: Larger estimated richness was generally recorded for naive subsets relative to memory subsets.

Of note for this clone: The antigen remains undetermined.

Across several immunoSEQ plates, the genomic DNA of each subset was split evenly. Sequencing was performed with immunoSEQ multiplex PCR; in TCRdb, only in-frame clones are kept and a portion is missing. Here the sample spans a few hundred thousand clones, roughly 91% being singletons. The CD8 memory fraction combined CD45RO+ cells with TemRA cells (CCR7-negative CD45RA+). The source of this sequence is a man younger than 35 in good health. The sample was memory CD8+ T cells sorted from blood. Described subset: CD45RO+ cells pooled with CCR7-negative TemRA cells.

The chain's CDR3 is CASSGTSGISYEQYF. In DNA form, the CDR3 reads TGTGCCAGCAGTGGGACTAGCGGGATTTCCTACGAGCAGTACTTC. The rearrangement joins TRBV27 to TRBJ2-7, with TRBD2 identical over 13 bases. The CDR3 is 15 amino acids. From germline, CDR1 is MNHEY and CDR2 SMNVEV (reference sequence). The trim removed 5 bases at V and 1 base at J, leaving 2 bases unmatched.